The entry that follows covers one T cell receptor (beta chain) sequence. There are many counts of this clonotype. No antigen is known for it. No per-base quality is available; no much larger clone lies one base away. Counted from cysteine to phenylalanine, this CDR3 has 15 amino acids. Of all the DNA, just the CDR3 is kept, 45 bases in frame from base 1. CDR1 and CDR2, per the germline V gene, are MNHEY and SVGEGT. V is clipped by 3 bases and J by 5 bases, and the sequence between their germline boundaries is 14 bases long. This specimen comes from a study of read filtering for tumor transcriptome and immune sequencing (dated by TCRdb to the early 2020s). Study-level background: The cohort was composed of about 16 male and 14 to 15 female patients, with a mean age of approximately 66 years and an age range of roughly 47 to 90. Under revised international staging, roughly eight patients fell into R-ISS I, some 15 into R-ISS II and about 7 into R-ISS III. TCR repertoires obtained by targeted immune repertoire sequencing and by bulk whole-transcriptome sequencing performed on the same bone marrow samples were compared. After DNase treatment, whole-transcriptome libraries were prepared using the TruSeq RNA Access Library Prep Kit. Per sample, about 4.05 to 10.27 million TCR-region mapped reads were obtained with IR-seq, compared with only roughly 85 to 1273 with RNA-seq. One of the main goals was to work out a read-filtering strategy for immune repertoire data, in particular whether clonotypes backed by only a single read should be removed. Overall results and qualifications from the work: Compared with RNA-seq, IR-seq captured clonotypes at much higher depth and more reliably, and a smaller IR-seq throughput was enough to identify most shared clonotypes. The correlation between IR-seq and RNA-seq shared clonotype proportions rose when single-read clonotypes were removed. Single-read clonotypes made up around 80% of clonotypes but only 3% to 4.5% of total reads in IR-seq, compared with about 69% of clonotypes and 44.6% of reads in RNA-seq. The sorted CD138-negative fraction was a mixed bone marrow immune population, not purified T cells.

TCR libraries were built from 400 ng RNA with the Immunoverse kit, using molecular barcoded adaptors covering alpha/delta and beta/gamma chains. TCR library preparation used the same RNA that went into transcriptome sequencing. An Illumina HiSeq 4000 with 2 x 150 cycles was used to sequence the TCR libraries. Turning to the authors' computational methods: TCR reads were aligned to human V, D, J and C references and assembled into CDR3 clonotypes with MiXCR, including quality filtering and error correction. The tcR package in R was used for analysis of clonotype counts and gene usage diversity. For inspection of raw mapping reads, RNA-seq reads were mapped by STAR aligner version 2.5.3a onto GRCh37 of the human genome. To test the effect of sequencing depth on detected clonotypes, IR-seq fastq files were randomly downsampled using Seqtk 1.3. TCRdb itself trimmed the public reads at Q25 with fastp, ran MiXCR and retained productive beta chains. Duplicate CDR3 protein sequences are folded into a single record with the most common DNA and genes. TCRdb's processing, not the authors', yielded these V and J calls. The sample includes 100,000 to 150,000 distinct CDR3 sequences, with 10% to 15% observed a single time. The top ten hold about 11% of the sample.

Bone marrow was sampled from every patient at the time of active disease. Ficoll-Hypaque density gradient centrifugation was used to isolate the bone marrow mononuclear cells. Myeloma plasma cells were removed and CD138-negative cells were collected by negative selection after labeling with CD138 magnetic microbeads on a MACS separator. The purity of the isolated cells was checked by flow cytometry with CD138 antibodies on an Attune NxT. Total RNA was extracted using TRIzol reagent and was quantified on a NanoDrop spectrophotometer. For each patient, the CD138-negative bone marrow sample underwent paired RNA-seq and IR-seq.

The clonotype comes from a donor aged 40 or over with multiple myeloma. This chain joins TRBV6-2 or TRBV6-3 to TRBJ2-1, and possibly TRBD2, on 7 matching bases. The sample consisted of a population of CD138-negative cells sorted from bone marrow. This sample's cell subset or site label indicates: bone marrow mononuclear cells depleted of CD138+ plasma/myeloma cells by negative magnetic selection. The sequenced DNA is TGTGCCAGCAGTTATTGGGGGGGGGGCAACAATGAGCAGTTCTTC. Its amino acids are CASSYWGGGNNEQFF.